A selection of T cell receptor beta chains follows, all from one sample in a study of blood T cells in healthy people across ages. Via MiXCR, TCRdb re-called the 5' RACE reads, giving one row per CDR3 protein. The repertoire holds 550,000 to 750,000 distinct CDR3 sequences, with around a fifth as singletons. The sequencing input was blood. Receptors originate from a man aged 65 to 85 in good health. Both conserved end residues are part of each CDR3. The D gene is left open where the match is weak. Only some rows state a clone size, as once, few, many or a class for expanded clones.

cdr3_nt,cdr3_aa,j_call,clone_size,v_call,d_call
TGTGCCAGCAGCATCCCTATCGCGGGGGCCTCACCCCTCCACTTT,CASSIPIAGASPLHF,TRBJ1-6,few,TRBV11-2,-
TGCAGTGCTAGAGATAGCAAGGCTTTTTACGAGCAGTACTTC,CSARDSKAFYEQYF,TRBJ2-7,-,TRBV20-1,-
TGCAGTGCTAGAGTCTTTCAGGGGGCGCGGTACAATGAGCAGTTCTTC,CSARVFQGARYNEQFF,TRBJ2-1,-,TRBV20-1,TRBD1
TGTGCCAGCAGCCCCCTGGCCTACGAGCAGTACTTC,CASSPLAYEQYF,TRBJ2-7,few,TRBV6-6,-
TGTGCCAGCAGCCAAGACTGGAGCTCCTACGAGCAGTACTTC,CASSQDWSSYEQYF,TRBJ2-7,many,TRBV7-6,-
TGTGCCAGCAGCGCGGACAGGGTCACCTACGAGCAGTACTTC,CASSADRVTYEQYF,TRBJ2-7,few,TRBV2,TRBD1
TGTGCCAGCAGCCCCCTCGTTAACTATGGCTACACCTTC,CASSPLVNYGYTF,TRBJ1-2,-,TRBV7-2,-
TGTGCCAGCAGTACCGCTAGACAGGACTACGAGCAGTACTTC,CASSTARQDYEQYF,TRBJ2-7,-,TRBV2,-
TGTGCCAGCAGTTTATCTCCGGGTATCGGTGAAAAACTGTTTTTT,CASSLSPGIGEKLFF,TRBJ1-4,few,TRBV27,-
TGTGCCAGCAGTCTCGGGACAGCCTCCTACGAGCAGTACTTC,CASSLGTASYEQYF,TRBJ2-7,many,TRBV12-3/TRBV12-4,TRBD1
TGTGCCAGCGGGGGGTCCCCGGTTGTCGAAAAACTGTTTTTT,CASGGSPVVEKLFF,TRBJ1-4,-,TRBV12-3/TRBV12-4,-